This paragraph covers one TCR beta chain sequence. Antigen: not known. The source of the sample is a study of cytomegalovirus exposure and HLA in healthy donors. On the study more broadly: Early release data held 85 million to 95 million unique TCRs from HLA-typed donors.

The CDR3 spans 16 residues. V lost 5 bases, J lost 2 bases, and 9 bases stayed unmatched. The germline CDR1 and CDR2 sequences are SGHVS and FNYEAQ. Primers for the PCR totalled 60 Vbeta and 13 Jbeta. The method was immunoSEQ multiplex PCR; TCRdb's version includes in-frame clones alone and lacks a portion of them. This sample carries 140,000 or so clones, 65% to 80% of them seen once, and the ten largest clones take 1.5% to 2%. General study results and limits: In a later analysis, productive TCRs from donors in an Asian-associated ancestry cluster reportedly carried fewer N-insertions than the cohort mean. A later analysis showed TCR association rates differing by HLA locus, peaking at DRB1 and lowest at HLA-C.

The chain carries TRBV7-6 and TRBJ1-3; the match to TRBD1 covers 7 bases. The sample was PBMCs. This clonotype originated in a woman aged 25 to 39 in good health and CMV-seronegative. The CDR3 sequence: CASSTRQGRPGNTIYF. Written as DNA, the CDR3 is TGTGCCAGCAGCACCAGACAGGGAAGGCCTGGAAACACCATATATTTT.